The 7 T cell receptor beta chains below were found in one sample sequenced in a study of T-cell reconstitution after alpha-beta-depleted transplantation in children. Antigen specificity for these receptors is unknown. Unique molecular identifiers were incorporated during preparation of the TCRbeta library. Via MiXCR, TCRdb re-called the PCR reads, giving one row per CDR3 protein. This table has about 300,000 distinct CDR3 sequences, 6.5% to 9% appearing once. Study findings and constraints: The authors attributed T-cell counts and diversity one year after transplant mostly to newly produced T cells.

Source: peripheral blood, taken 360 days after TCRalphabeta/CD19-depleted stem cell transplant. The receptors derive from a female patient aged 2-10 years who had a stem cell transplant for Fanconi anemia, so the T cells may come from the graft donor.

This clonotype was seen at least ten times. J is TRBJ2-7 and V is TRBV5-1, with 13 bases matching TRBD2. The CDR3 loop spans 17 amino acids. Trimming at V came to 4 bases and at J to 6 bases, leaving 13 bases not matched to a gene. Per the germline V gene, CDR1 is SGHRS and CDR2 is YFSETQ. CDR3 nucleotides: TGCGCCAGCAGCCCAGGGACTAGCGGGAAAATTTTAGGCGAGCAGTACTTC. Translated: CASSPGTSGKILGEQYF.

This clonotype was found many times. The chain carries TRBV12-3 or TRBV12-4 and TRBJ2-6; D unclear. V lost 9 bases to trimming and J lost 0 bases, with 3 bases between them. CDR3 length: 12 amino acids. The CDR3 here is CASSSGANVLTF. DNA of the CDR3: TGTGCCAGTTCCTCTGGGGCCAACGTCCTGACTTTC.

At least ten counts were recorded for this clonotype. The CDR3 DNA sequence: TGTGCCAGCAGCCTCACCTCCTCGACAGGGAACACTGAAGCTTTCTTT. Protein product: CASSLTSSTGNTEAFF. The chain has TRBV5-5 and TRBJ1-1; perhaps TRBD1 as D (6 bases). V was shortened by 4 bases and J by 1 base, with 17 bases between the two germline ends. The germline gives CDR1 SGHKS, CDR2 YYEKEE (reference sequence). This CDR3 comprises 16 residues.

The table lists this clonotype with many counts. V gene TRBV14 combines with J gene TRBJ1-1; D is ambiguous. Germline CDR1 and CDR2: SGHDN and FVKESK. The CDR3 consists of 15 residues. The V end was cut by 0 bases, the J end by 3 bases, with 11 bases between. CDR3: CASSQDLGLDTEAFF. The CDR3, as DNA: TGTGCCAGCAGCCAAGACCTGGGCCTTGACACTGAAGCTTTCTTT. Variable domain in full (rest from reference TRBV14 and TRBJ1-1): EAGVTQFPSHSVIEKGQTVTLRCDPISGHDNLYWYRRVMGKEIKFLLHFVKESKQDESGMPNNRFLAERTGGTYSTLKVQPAELEDSGVYFCASSQDLGLDTEAFFGQGTRLTVV.

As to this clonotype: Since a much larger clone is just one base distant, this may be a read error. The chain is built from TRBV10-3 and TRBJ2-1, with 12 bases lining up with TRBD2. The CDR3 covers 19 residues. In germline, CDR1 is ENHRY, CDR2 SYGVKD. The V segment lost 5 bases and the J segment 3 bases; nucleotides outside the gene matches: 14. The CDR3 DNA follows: TGTGCCATCAGTTTAGAAAGCCCACTAGCGGGGGGCATCTACAATGAGCAGTTCTTC. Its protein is CAISLESPLAGGIYNEQFF.

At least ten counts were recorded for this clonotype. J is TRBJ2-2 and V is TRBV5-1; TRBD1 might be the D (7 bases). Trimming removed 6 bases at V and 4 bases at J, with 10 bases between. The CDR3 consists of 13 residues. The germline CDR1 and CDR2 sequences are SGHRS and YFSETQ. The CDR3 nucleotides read TGCGCCAGCAACAGGGGAGGCACCGGGGAGCTGTTTTTT. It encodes CASNRGGTGELFF.

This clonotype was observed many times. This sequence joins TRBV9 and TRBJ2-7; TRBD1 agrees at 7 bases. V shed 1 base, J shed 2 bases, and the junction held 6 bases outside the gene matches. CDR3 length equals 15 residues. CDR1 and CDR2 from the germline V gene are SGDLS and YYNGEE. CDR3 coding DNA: TGTGCCAGCAGCGTAAGACCGGGACAGACCTACGAGCAGTACTTC. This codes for CASSVRPGQTYEQYF.